These 3 T cell receptor beta chains came from one sample sequenced in a study of cytomegalovirus exposure and HLA in healthy donors. 13 Jbeta primers and 60 Vbeta primers were used for the PCR. TCRdb's table, derived via immunoSEQ multiplex PCR, lists solely in-frame clones and lacks some. The profile shows fewer than 250,000 clones, 60% to 80% of them singletons. Sequences were obtained from PBMCs. The receptors derive from a male donor in good health and CMV-seronegative.

This chain connects TRBV27 to TRBJ2-3; the match to TRBD2 covers 7 bases. The CDR3 length is 16 residues. V trimming: 1 base; J trimming: 3 bases; junction bases outside the gene matches: 7. Germline lookup yields CDR1 MNHEY and CDR2 SMNVEV (reference sequence). The CDR3 bases are TGTGCCAGCAGTTTATTGGGGGGGAGAGGGACAGATACGCAGTATTTT. Translation gives CASSLLGGRGTDTQYF.

The rearrangement links TRBV28 to TRBJ1-2, with 12 nucleotides matching TRBD1. CDR3 length equals 14 residues. V was clipped by 10 bases and J by 7 bases; unmatched bases: 10. Germline CDR1 is MDHEN and CDR2 is SYDVKM. CDR3 sequence reads: CATSTGQGAFGYTF. The CDR3 DNA reads as TGTGCCACCTCAACGGGACAGGGGGCGTTTGGCTACACCTTC.

The V and J genes are TRBV4-3 and TRBJ2-1, with 11 bases matching TRBD1. The germline V gene has CDR1 LGHNA and CDR2 YSLEER. The CDR3 loop spans 16 amino acids. V lost 0 bases and J lost 3; bases outside the gene matches: 1. Here the CDR3 reads CASSQDGTGGYNEQFF. The CDR3 DNA follows: TGCGCCAGCAGCCAAGATGGGACAGGGGGCTACAATGAGCAGTTCTTC.